Following are 23 T cell receptor beta chains from one sample sequenced in a study of T cells in Graves' hyperthyroidism and ophthalmopathy. The TCR beta CDR3 regions underwent amplification using RNA transcripts as the source. The HTBI primer set was used in a first-round RT-PCR of the TCR CDR3. MiXCR, run by TCRdb on the multiplex PCR reads, gives a single entry per CDR3 protein. The data show hundreds of thousands of distinct CDR3 sequences, around 21% seen once. Sequenced input: blood. These TCRs come from a man aged 25-40 years with Graves' ophthalmopathy.

This chain uses TRBV2 with TRBJ1-1, with D possibly TRBD1 on 5 matching bases. With 3 bases removed from V and 11 bases from J, the gap between germline ends came to 10 bases. Looked up from germline, CDR1 is SNHLY and CDR2 is FYNNEI. This CDR3 spans 11 amino acids. The CDR3 DNA follows: TGTGCCAGCAGTGAGGGACGGCGGGCTTTCTTT. Protein sequence: CASSEGRRAFF.

J is TRBJ2-1 and V is TRBV27; TRBD2 agrees at 16 bases. Unmatched junction bases numbered 7, after V lost 2 bases and J lost 6 bases. The CDR3 length is 18 residues. Germline values: CDR1 MNHEY, CDR2 SMNVEV (reference sequence). CDR3 sequence (DNA): TGTGCCAGCAGTTTAGTTAAAGGGACTAGCGGGAGGGGCAATGAGCAGTTCTTC. This encodes CASSLVKGTSGRGNEQFF.

The table lists this clonotype with a few counts. V is TRBV10-3 and J is TRBJ2-5, with D possibly called TRBD1 or TRBD2 (8 bases each). The CDR3 is 17 amino acids. The germline V and J ends were trimmed by 5 bases and 3 bases, with 22 bases remaining between them. CDR1 is ENHRY, CDR2 SYGVKD, per germline. CDR3 sequence reads: CAISQGAGRAGEETQYF. As DNA, the CDR3 is TGTGCCATCAGTCAGGGGGCCGGGAGGGCAGGTGAAGAGACCCAGTACTTC.

This clonotype has a count of ten or more. The chain couples TRBV7-9 to TRBJ1-1; tentatively, D is TRBD1 (6 bases). Germline CDR1 and CDR2: SEHNR and FQNEAQ (reference sequence). This CDR3 comprises 12 residues. Trimming stripped 2 bases from V and 8 bases from J, with 9 bases between. The CDR3 DNA reads TGTGCCAGCAGCTTAAGCACAGGGGAAGCTTTCTTT. This gives the protein CASSLSTGEAFF.

Turning to this clonotype: The junction shows a germline mismatch at one end, possibly a read error. The genes are TRBV7-2 and TRBJ2-6; D is possibly TRBD1 (5 bases). This CDR3 spans 15 amino acids. Germline V gene data show CDR1 as SGHTA and CDR2 as FQGNSA. Here the CDR3 DNA reads TGTGCCAGCAGCTTATTTGTAGGTGGGGCCAGCGTCCTGACTTTC. Encoded protein: CASSLFVGGASVLTF.

This clonotype was seen more than once but under ten times. The CDR3 nucleotides read TGTGCCAGCAGTTCCCACAGTGATAAGCTCTACGAGCAGTACTTC. Translating it yields CASSSHSDKLYEQYF. The J gene is TRBJ2-7, the V gene TRBV28, with D unresolved. CDR1 is MDHEN and CDR2 is SYDVKM in the germline V gene. The V and J ends lost 4 bases and 3 bases respectively, with 16 bases between them. This CDR3 is 15 amino acids long. Full variable domain (rest looked up from reference TRBV28 and TRBJ2-7): DVKVTQSSRYLVKRTGEKVFLECVQDMDHENMFWYRQDPGLGLRLIYFSYDVKMKEKGDIPEGYSVSREKKERFSLILESASTNQTSMYLCASSSHSDKLYEQYFGPGTRLTVT.

Ten or more counts support this clonotype. The chain employs TRBV18 and TRBJ2-1; D gene ambiguous. Trimming left V 2 bases short and J 7 bases short, with 6 bases between. Germline CDR1 KGHSH, CDR2 LQKENI. This CDR3 comprises 12 residues. CDR3 nucleotide sequence: TGTGCCAGCTCACCAAACAGTAATGAGCAGTTCTTC. Protein product: CASSPNSNEQFF.

This clonotype appeared many times. J is TRBJ2-1 and V is TRBV3-1, with D tentatively TRBD1 (5 bases). CDR3 length equals 13 residues. V was shortened by 4 bases and J by 5 bases, with 9 bases between the two germline ends. Germline V gene data show CDR1 as LGHDT and CDR2 as YNNKEL (reference sequence). The CDR3 is CASSPDSHNEQFF. The CDR3 DNA follows: TGTGCCAGCAGCCCCGACAGCCACAATGAGCAGTTCTTC.

This clonotype has a handful of counts. The V and J genes are TRBV11-1 and TRBJ2-7; TRBD1 matches 7 bases. Germline V gene lookup returns CDR1 SGHAT and CDR2 FQDESV (reference sequence). With V trimmed by 5 bases and J by 7 bases, 20 bases remained unmatched. The CDR3 extends over 17 amino acids. For the CDR3, the DNA is TGTGCCAGCAGCCGAATCCAACCCCGGGACAGAGGGATGGAGCAGTACTTC. This sequence encodes CASSRIQPRDRGMEQYF.

This clonotype was seen a few times. V is TRBV5-4 and J is TRBJ2-3; 7 positions agree with TRBD2. The CDR3 has 15 residues. Trimming at V came to 2 bases and at J to 2 bases, leaving 5 bases not matched to a gene. Germline V gene data show CDR1 as SGHNT and CDR2 as YYREEE (reference sequence). The CDR3 DNA reads TGTGCCAGCAGCTTTGCGGGAGCGGACACAGATACGCAGTATTTT. It is translated as CASSFAGADTDTQYF.

This clonotype was counted many times. The chain couples TRBV7-2 to TRBJ2-7, with D possibly being TRBD2 (5 bases). The CDR3 runs 13 residues. V shed 5 bases and J shed 7 bases, with 15 bases lying between them. Per the germline V gene, CDR1 is SGHTA and CDR2 is FQGNSA. The CDR3 region is CASSQEALGEQYF. The CDR3, as DNA: TGTGCCAGCAGCCAGGAGGCCCTTGGGGAGCAGTACTTC.

The chain joins TRBV29-1 to TRBJ2-7; 7 bases are shared with TRBD1. V was pared by 2 bases and J by 5 bases, with 6 bases of the junction left unmatched. CDR3 size: 13 residues. Germline loops: CDR1 SQVTM, CDR2 ANQGSEA. The DNA of the CDR3 is TGCAGCGTTGAACGACAGGGTTACGACGAGCAGTACTTC. Translating it yields CSVERQGYDEQYF.

The J gene is TRBJ2-7, the V gene TRBV3-1; D remains ambiguous. Trimming pared 0 bases from V and 6 bases from J, leaving 12 bases between. Per the germline V gene, CDR1 is LGHDT and CDR2 is YNNKEL (reference sequence). CDR3 length equals 14 residues. Written as DNA, the CDR3 is TGTGCCAGCAGCCAAGAGGGTCCAGGCCGCGAGCAGTACTTC. Its protein product is CASSQEGPGREQYF.

The chain uses TRBV5-1 and TRBJ1-6; a possible D gene is TRBD1 (5 bases). Germline-derived CDR1 and CDR2 are SGHRS and YFSETQ. V lost 3 bases to trimming and J lost 7 bases, with 14 bases between them. The CDR3 is made up of 15 amino acids. CDR3 nucleotide sequence: TGCGCCAGCAGCTCGGACGCACCAGGGAATTCACCCCTCCACTTT. Its translation is CASSSDAPGNSPLHF.

This clonotype showed up just a few times. This sequence joins TRBV10-3 and TRBJ1-5; D is uncertain. Germline V lookup: CDR1 ENHRY, CDR2 SYGVKD. V lost 4 bases and J lost 4, with 8 bases in between. There are 13 residues in the CDR3. In DNA, the CDR3 is TGTGCCATCAGTGGAGTGGGAAATCAGCCCCAGCATTTT. This translates into CAISGVGNQPQHF.

This clonotype appeared many times. This rearrangement joins TRBV3-1 to TRBJ1-4; a weak D match, TRBD1 (5 bases). Germline V gene lookup returns CDR1 LGHDT and CDR2 YNNKEL (reference sequence). V was trimmed by 2 bases and J by 8 bases, leaving 12 bases between them. The CDR3 length is 14 residues. In DNA form, the CDR3 reads TGTGCCAGCAGCCAACGAGGGGTTGGGGAAAAACTGTTTTTT. This gives the protein CASSQRGVGEKLFF.

The DNA for the CDR3 is TGTGCCATCAGCCGACGGGGGGTTGAGCAGTTCTTC. It yields the protein CAISRRGVEQFF. V gene TRBV10-3 combines with J gene TRBJ2-1; TRBD2 agrees at 7 bases. CDR3 length equals 12 residues. Germline V gives CDR1 ENHRY, CDR2 SYGVKD. The trim removed 6 bases at V and 9 bases at J, leaving 5 bases unmatched.

In this sample, this clonotype turned up many times. The V gene is TRBV13, the J gene TRBJ2-1; D not resolved. Trimming removed 3 bases at V and 6 bases at J, with 6 bases between. There are 12 residues in the CDR3. Per the germline V gene, CDR1 is PRHDT and CDR2 is FYEKMQ (reference sequence). The CDR3 spells CASSFPSNEQFF. In nucleotides, the CDR3 is TGTGCCAGCAGCTTCCCTAGCAATGAGCAGTTCTTC.

This clonotype was recorded at least ten times. This chain uses TRBV30 with TRBJ1-3; 8 bases are shared with TRBD1. Germline trimming cut 1 base from V and 2 bases from J; bases unmatched to any gene: 1. The CDR3 has 14 residues. Germline loops: CDR1 GTSNPN, CDR2 SVGIG (reference sequence). DNA of the CDR3: TGTGCCTGGAGTGGACAGGGGACTGGAAACACCATATATTTT. This codes for CAWSGQGTGNTIYF.

V and J are TRBV10-3 and TRBJ2-7, with a tentative D call TRBD1 (6 bases). The germline CDR1 and CDR2 sequences are ENHRY and SYGVKD. This CDR3 comprises 13 residues. Trimming pared 6 bases from V and 8 bases from J, leaving 17 bases between. The CDR3 loop is CAIRIDRSHKQYF. The CDR3 coding sequence is TGTGCCATCAGGATCGACAGGTCCCACAAGCAGTACTTC.

This clonotype was recorded at least ten times. This chain connects TRBV28 to TRBJ2-5, with D possibly matching TRBD1 (7 bases). Trimming took off 3 bases at V and 5 bases at J, with 16 bases between the two ends. Per the germline V gene, CDR1 is MDHEN and CDR2 is SYDVKM. The CDR3 loop spans 15 amino acids. CDR3 sequence reads: CASSFTGRGEETQYF. In nucleotides, the CDR3 is TGTGCCAGCAGTTTTACTGGCAGGGGGGAGGAGACCCAGTACTTC. The whole variable domain, filled in from reference TRBV28 and TRBJ2-5, reads DVKVTQSSRYLVKRTGEKVFLECVQDMDHENMFWYRQDPGLGLRLIYFSYDVKMKEKGDIPEGYSVSREKKERFSLILESASTNQTSMYLCASSFTGRGEETQYFGPGTRLLVL.

The rearrangement uses TRBV29-1 and TRBJ2-3, with a tentative D call TRBD2 (6 bases). This CDR3 has 13 amino acids. In germline, CDR1 is SQVTM, CDR2 ANQGSEA. For the CDR3, the DNA is TGCACCTTCCGGGCCCAGGGAGGAGATACGCAGTATTTT. Its protein is CTFRAQGGDTQYF.

There are a few counts of this clonotype. The rearrangement links TRBV6-5 to TRBJ1-1, with D unresolved. The CDR3 totals 11 residues. The ends were cut back, 7 bases at V and 5 bases at J, with 8 bases in the middle. In germline, CDR1 is MNHEY, CDR2 SVGAGI. The CDR3 region is CASTGETEAFF. The CDR3, as DNA: TGTGCCAGCACCGGCGAGACTGAAGCTTTCTTT.